A single sample is the source of the 5 T cell receptor beta chains below, sequenced in a study of CD4 T cells in relation to SARS-CoV-2 and coronaviruses. The repertoire was sequenced with immunoSEQ multiplex PCR; TCRdb's copy has only in-frame clones and lacks some. The sample contains about 19,000 clones, 60% to 80% of which appear only once. The antigens of these receptors remain unknown. CD4+ T cells from unexposed donors were obtained before the COVID-19 pandemic (2011-2018). After nine to ten days of culture, CD4+ T cells were isolated. The sequencing input was CD4+ T cells from PBMCs, cultured in vitro. Receptors originate from a human donor in good health.

This chain joins TRBV10-3 and TRBJ2-3; TRBD2 agrees at 10 bases. V lost 2 bases, J lost 2 bases, and 4 bases stayed unmatched. The CDR3 runs to 16 residues. Germline assignment: CDR1 ENHRY and CDR2 SYGVKD. The chain's CDR3 is CAISEGLAEFTDTQYF. CDR3 DNA sequence: TGTGCCATCAGTGAGGGACTAGCGGAATTCACAGATACGCAGTATTTT.

The CDR3 DNA reads as TGTGCCAGCAACTCTAGCACAGATACGCAGTATTTT. This codes for CASNSSTDTQYF. This sequence joins TRBV6-4 and TRBJ2-3, with unresolved D. Trimming left V 7 bases short and J 0 bases short, with 5 bases between. The CDR3 is 12 amino acids. Germline V gives CDR1 MRHNA, CDR2 SNTAGT.

V usage is TRBV12-3 or TRBV12-4 and J usage is TRBJ1-2; D gene unclear. The CDR3 is made up of 11 amino acids. V dropped 6 bases and J dropped 3 bases, with 5 bases sitting between them. The CDR3 DNA sequence: TGTGCCAGCAGATTATACTATGGCTACACCTTC. Encoded protein: CASRLYYGYTF.

The chain combines TRBV19 with TRBJ2-7, with D unresolved. Per germline, CDR1 LNHDA and CDR2 SQIVND (reference sequence). Deletions cut 1 base from V and 3 bases from J, with 10 bases between. The CDR3 extends over 14 amino acids. CDR3 nucleotide sequence: TGTGCCAGTAGTATAGGTCCCCACAACTACGAGCAGTACTTC. This codes for CASSIGPHNYEQYF.

This chain connects TRBV19 to TRBJ2-3; the D gene is possibly TRBD2 (6 bases). Germline V gene data show CDR1 as LNHDA and CDR2 as SQIVND (reference sequence). The CDR3 consists of 16 residues. Trimming cost V 3 bases and J 0 bases, with 13 bases left between them. CDR3 loop: CASSIRAGSSTDTQYF. CDR3 DNA sequence: TGTGCCAGTAGTATTCGAGCGGGCTCTAGCACAGATACGCAGTATTTT.